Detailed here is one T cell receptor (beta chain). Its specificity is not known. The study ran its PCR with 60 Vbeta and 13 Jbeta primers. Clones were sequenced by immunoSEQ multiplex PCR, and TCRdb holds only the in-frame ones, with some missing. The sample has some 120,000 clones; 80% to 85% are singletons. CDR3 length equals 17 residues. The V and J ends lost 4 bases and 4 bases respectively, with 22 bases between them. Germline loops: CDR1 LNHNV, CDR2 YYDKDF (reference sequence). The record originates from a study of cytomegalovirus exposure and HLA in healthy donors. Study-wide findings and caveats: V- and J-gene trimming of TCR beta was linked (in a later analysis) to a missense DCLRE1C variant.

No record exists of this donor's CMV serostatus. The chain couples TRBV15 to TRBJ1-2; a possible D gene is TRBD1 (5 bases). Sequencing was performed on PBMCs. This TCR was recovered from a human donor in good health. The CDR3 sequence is CATSTYRLSPEGYGYTF. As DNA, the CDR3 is TGTGCCACCAGCACTTACAGGTTAAGTCCGGAAGGCTATGGCTACACCTTC.